The clone carrying this T cell receptor beta chain was observed a few times. Its antigen is as yet unknown. The data were taken from a study of CD8 T cells in ankylosing spondylitis. Study findings and constraints: From matched ankylosing spondylitis synovial fluid, disease-linked clones were reportedly recovered at significantly enriched levels. The study identified a TCR beta motif of under 10 highly homologous variants that appeared characteristic of ankylosing spondylitis blood.

5'-RACE, quantitative and with molecular barcodes, yielded the TCR beta libraries. MiXCR was run by TCRdb on the 5' RACE reads, yielding one entry per CDR3 protein. In the table there are roughly 670,000 distinct CDR3 sequences, around 20% of which are singletons. Germline CDR1 and CDR2: SGHKS and YYEKEE (reference sequence). The CDR3 contains 16 residues. The V end lost 0 bases, the J end lost 2 bases, and 13 bases lay between the germline ends. V is TRBV5-5 and J is TRBJ2-3; D may match TRBD1 or TRBD2 (5 bases each). This TCR was recovered from a male donor with ankylosing spondylitis. Sequenced sample: blood, either unsorted or a sorted T cell fraction (not recorded which). The CDR3 sequence: CASSLGGGWVTDTQYF. The CDR3 coding sequence is TGTGCCAGCAGCTTGGGGGGCGGGTGGGTCACAGATACGCAGTATTTT.